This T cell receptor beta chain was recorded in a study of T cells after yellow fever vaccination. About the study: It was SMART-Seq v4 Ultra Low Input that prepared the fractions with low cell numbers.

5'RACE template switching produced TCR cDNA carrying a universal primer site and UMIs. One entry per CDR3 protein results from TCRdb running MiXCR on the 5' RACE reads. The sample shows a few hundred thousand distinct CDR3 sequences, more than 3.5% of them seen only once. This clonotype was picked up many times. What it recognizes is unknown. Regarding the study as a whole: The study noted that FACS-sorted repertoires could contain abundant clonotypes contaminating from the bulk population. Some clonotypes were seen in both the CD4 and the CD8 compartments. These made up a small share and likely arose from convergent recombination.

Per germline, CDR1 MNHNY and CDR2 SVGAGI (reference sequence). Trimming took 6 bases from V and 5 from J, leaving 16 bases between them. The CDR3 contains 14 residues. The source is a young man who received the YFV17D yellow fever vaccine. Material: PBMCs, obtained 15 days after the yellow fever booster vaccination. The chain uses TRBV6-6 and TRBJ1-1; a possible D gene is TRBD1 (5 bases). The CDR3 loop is CASRDAGWETEAFF. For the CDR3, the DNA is TGTGCCAGCAGGGACGCAGGGTGGGAAACTGAAGCTTTCTTT.